These T cell receptor beta chains were read from a single sample in a study of vaccination effects on CD4 cells after COVID-19. Their specific antigens are unknown. Assay: immunoSEQ multiplex PCR; the TCRdb copy retains only in-frame clones and omits some. There are under 40,000 clones in the sample; roughly four fifths occur only once, and just under 2% lies in the top ten. The material was CD4+ T cells from PBMCs cultured with HCoV-NL63 spike peptides, obtained after COVID-19 vaccination. The source of these receptors is a human donor who received a COVID-19 vaccine. Some clones in this sample may be carry-over from other donors' samples. Both conserved end residues are part of each CDR3. D genes are given only for firm matches. A clone size is listed for some rows: how often the clone was seen (once, few, many), or a class if it is expanded.

j_call | v_call | d_call | cdr3_length | clone_size | cdr3_nt | cdr3_aa
TRBJ2-1 | TRBV18 | TRBD2 | 13 | . | TGTGCCAGCTCACCGGACGGACTAGATGAGCAGTTCTTC | CASSPDGLDEQFF
TRBJ2-3 | TRBV11-3 | . | 14 | . | TGTGCCAGCAGCTTAGCAGGGGCGCGAGATACGCAGTATTTT | CASSLAGARDTQYF
TRBJ2-2 | TRBV24-1 | . | 15 | . | TGTGCCACCAGTGATCACACTGAAAGCGCCGGGGAGCTGTTTTTT | CATSDHTESAGELFF
TRBJ2-3 | TRBV30 | TRBD2 | 18 | . | TGTGCCTGGAGCTCTACTAGCGGGGGATGGGCAGGCACAGATACGCAGTATTTT | CAWSSTSGGWAGTDTQYF
TRBJ1-2 | TRBV6-5 | . | 14 | . | TGTGCCAGCAGAGGGGGGGAACCATACTATGGCTACACCTTC | CASRGGEPYYGYTF
TRBJ1-5 | TRBV18 | . | 13 | . | TGTGCCAGCTCACCAGGGGGCAATCAGCCCCAGCATTTT | CASSPGGNQPQHF
TRBJ2-5 | TRBV2 | . | 16 | . | TGTGCCAGCAGTGTCCCAACGGGGGGCTCGAAAGAGACCCAGTACTTC | CASSVPTGGSKETQYF
TRBJ2-1 | TRBV5-3 | . | 13 | . | TGTGCCAGAAGCCGATGGGAGCGACAGGAGCAGTTCTTC | CARSRWERQEQFF
TRBJ1-5 | TRBV2 | . | 15 | . | TGTGCCAGCAGTGAAGGCCTGCGGGGAGTGGAGCCCCAGCATTTT | CASSEGLRGVEPQHF
TRBJ2-2 | TRBV18 | . | 13 | few | TGTGCCAGCTCACCGTCTTACACCGGGGAGCTGTTTTTT | CASSPSYTGELFF
TRBJ1-4 | TRBV6-5 | . | 14 | once | TGTGCCAGCAGTCGGACAGCAACTAATGAAAAACTGTTTTTT | CASSRTATNEKLFF
TRBJ1-2 | TRBV19 | . | 17 | . | TGTGCCAGTAGTATGGTGGGACCGAAGATAGGGGTTTATGGCTACACCTTC | CASSMVGPKIGVYGYTF
TRBJ2-3 | TRBV2 | . | 14 | once | TGTGCCAGCAGATCGACAGGAAAAGGAGATACGCAGTATTTT | CASRSTGKGDTQYF
TRBJ1-2 | TRBV10-3 | . | 11 | . | TGTGCCATCAGTATAAACGGGGGCTACACCTTC | CAISINGGYTF
TRBJ1-4 | TRBV9 | TRBD1 | 16 | . | TGTGCCAGCAGCGTAGGGACAGGGTTAACTAATGAAAAACTGTTTTTT | CASSVGTGLTNEKLFF
TRBJ2-5 | TRBV7-2 | TRBD2 | 15 | . | TGTGCCAGCAGCGGAAGGACTAGCGGAAAAGAGACCCAGTACTTC | CASSGRTSGKETQYF
TRBJ2-3 | TRBV9 | . | 14 | . | TGTGCCAGCAGCGTAGTTCCGCTAGGCGGTACGCAGTATTTT | CASSVVPLGGTQYF
TRBJ1-1 | TRBV25-1 | TRBD1 | 17 | . | TGTGCCAGCAGTGAACGTAGGGGACAGGCAACGAACACTGAAGCTTTCTTT | CASSERRGQATNTEAFF
TRBJ1-5 | TRBV5-6 | TRBD1 | 14 | . | TGTGCCAGCAGTCGCGGACAGGTCAATCAGCCCCAGCATTTT | CASSRGQVNQPQHF
TRBJ1-1 | TRBV4-3 | TRBD1 | 14 | few | TGCGCCAGCAGCGCACAGGGGGTGAACACTGAAGCTTTCTTT | CASSAQGVNTEAFF
TRBJ2-5 | TRBV4-1 | TRBD1 | 15 | . | TGCGCCAGCAGCCAAACTGGGACAGGGGAAGAGACCCAGTACTTC | CASSQTGTGEETQYF
TRBJ2-1 | TRBV25-1 | TRBD1 | 13 | . | TGTGCCAGCAGTATACGACAGGGTAATGAGCAGTTCTTC | CASSIRQGNEQFF
TRBJ2-3 | TRBV18 | . | 15 | . | TGTGCCAGCTCATTTACACGGGCTACTTCAGATACGCAGTATTTT | CASSFTRATSDTQYF
TRBJ1-6 | TRBV30 | . | 12 | few | TGTGCCTGGAGTGTTAGCCTGTTCGCCCTCCACTTT | CAWSVSLFALHF
TRBJ1-6 | TRBV5-1 | . | 14 | . | TGCGCCAGCAGCGGACAGACTTATAATTCACCCCTCCACTTT | CASSGQTYNSPLHF
TRBJ1-3 | TRBV4-2 | . | 15 | . | TGTGCCAGCAGCCAAGACTCAGGGGTAGGAAACACCATATATTTT | CASSQDSGVGNTIYF
TRBJ2-1 | TRBV9 | . | 15 | . | TGTGCCAGCAGCAAGGACGGGCCTTCCTACAATGAGCAGTTCTTC | CASSKDGPSYNEQFF
TRBJ1-2 | TRBV6-5 | . | 16 | . | TGTGCCAGCAGTTACTCTAGTCCAGGACGGTCCTATGGCTACACCTTC | CASSYSSPGRSYGYTF
TRBJ2-4 | TRBV7-2 | . | 17 | . | TGTGCCAGCAGCTTAGAAGTGGGGGGTCCACTCAAAAACATTCAGTACTTC | CASSLEVGGPLKNIQYF
TRBJ2-3 | TRBV18 | TRBD1 | 15 | . | TGTGCCAGCTCACCAGGACAGGACAGCACAGATACGCAGTATTTT | CASSPGQDSTDTQYF
TRBJ2-4 | TRBV9 | TRBD2 | 17 | . | TGTGCCAGCAGCCCGTCCTCTAGCGGATCCGCCAAAAACATTCAGTACTTC | CASSPSSSGSAKNIQYF
TRBJ1-1 | TRBV7-2 | TRBD1 | 15 | . | TGTGCCAGCAGACTAAGGACAGGCGACACCGATGAAGCTTTCTTT | CASRLRTGDTDEAFF
TRBJ2-3 | TRBV18 | . | 12 | . | TGTGCCAGCTCACCAGGCACAGATACGCAGTATTTT | CASSPGTDTQYF
TRBJ1-5 | TRBV30 | TRBD1 | 16 | . | TGTGCCTGGAGTGTAGGGGCAGGGGGAAAAAATCAGCCCCAGCATTTT | CAWSVGAGGKNQPQHF
TRBJ1-4 | TRBV7-2 | . | 19 | . | TGTGCCAGCAGCCCCACCGGGACGGCGTGGGGAAACACTAATGAAAAACTGTTTTTT | CASSPTGTAWGNTNEKLFF
TRBJ2-1 | TRBV28 | . | 12 | . | TGTGCCAGCAGTCTCTCGTACAATGAGCAGTTCTTC | CASSLSYNEQFF
TRBJ2-1 | TRBV12-5 | . | 14 | . | TGTGCTAGTGGTTTTCGTCCGGCTTACAATGAGCAGTTCTTC | CASGFRPAYNEQFF
TRBJ1-5 | TRBV5-6 | . | 14 | . | TGTGCCAGCAGCCGCCGGGCCTACAATCAGCCCCAGCATTTT | CASSRRAYNQPQHF
TRBJ2-3 | TRBV4-1 | . | 15 | . | TGCGCCAGCAGCCCTCATGGGATTAGCACAGATACGCAGTATTTT | CASSPHGISTDTQYF
TRBJ2-5 | TRBV5-5 | . | 14 | . | TGTGCCAGCAGCCACTGGACGCGTCAAGAGACCCAGTACTTC | CASSHWTRQETQYF
TRBJ1-6 | TRBV27 | . | 16 | . | TGTGCCAGCAGTCCTCGCGTGCTCACCTATAATTCACCCCTCCACTTT | CASSPRVLTYNSPLHF
TRBJ2-6 | TRBV2 | . | 18 | few | TGTGCCAGCAGTGAAATAGGGGACGGGAGCTCTGGGGCCAACGTCCTGACTTTC | CASSEIGDGSSGANVLTF
TRBJ1-2 | TRBV5-4 | TRBD1 | 14 | . | TGTGCCAGCAGCTCCAAAGACAGGGTTATTGGCTACACCTTC | CASSSKDRVIGYTF